This is a list of T cell receptor beta chains from one sample in a study of identical twins. TCRdb used MiXCR to reprocess the 5' RACE reads, holding one entry per CDR3 protein. This sample has 700,000 to 950,000 distinct CDR3 sequences; roughly 12% occur once, and the top ten carry about 1.5%. The data also belong to a second study, concerning yellow fever vaccine responses in identical twins.

Sequencing was performed on PBMCs. The receptors shown here come from a woman between 18 and 30 years old in good health. Each CDR3 is given with its conserved first and last residue. The D gene is left open where the match is weak. Where a row states a size, it is once, few, many or the class of an expanded clone; other rows omit it.

abundance,j_gene,d_gene,v_gene,CDR3nt,CDR3aa
few,TRBJ1-1,-,TRBV19,TGTGCCAGTAGTGAGGTGGGCATGAACACTGAAGCTTTCTTT,CASSEVGMNTEAFF
-,TRBJ2-2,-,TRBV6-5,TGTGCCAGCAGTTACACCCCTTGGGCCGGGGAGCTGTTTTTT,CASSYTPWAGELFF
few,TRBJ2-2,-,TRBV5-1,TGCGCCAGCAGCTTGGAAGGGTGGGACACCGGGGAGCTGTTTTTT,CASSLEGWDTGELFF
few,TRBJ2-5,TRBD1,TRBV25-1,TGTGCCAGCAGGGAAACCACAGGGGATACACCCCAAGAGACCCAGTACTTC,CASRETTGDTPQETQYF
-,TRBJ2-2,TRBD2,TRBV12-3/TRBV12-4,TGTGCCAGCGTATCCAAAGCCCGGGGACTAGCGGGACTCACCGGGGAGCTGTTTTTT,CASVSKARGLAGLTGELFF
few,TRBJ1-1,TRBD1,TRBV10-2,TGCGCCAGCAGTTTAGAGGACAGGGGGCGGACTGAAGCTTTCTTT,CASSLEDRGRTEAFF
-,TRBJ2-1,TRBD2,TRBV20-1,TGCAGTGCTAGAGGGTTACTAGCGACGTACAATGAGCAGTTCTTC,CSARGLLATYNEQFF
many,TRBJ1-1,-,TRBV12-3/TRBV12-4,TGTGCCAGCAGTTCCCTCAGCTATGGACCCACTGAAGCTTTCTTT,CASSSLSYGPTEAFF
few,TRBJ1-1,-,TRBV12-3/TRBV12-4,TGTGCCAGCAGTGGCAGGGTCGCTGAAGCTTTCTTT,CASSGRVAEAFF
few,TRBJ2-7,TRBD2,TRBV15,TGTGCCACCAGCAGAACTGGACTAGCGGGTTCCTACGAGCAGTACTTC,CATSRTGLAGSYEQYF
few,TRBJ2-1,-,TRBV18,TGTGCCAGCTCACCGGGGCAGCGGTTGAGCAATGAGCAGTTCTTC,CASSPGQRLSNEQFF
-,TRBJ2-1,TRBD2,TRBV27,TGTGCCAGCAGTGCCGGGACTAGAGTGATAGGGGAGCAGTTCTTC,CASSAGTRVIGEQFF
few,TRBJ1-1,-,TRBV6-1,TGTGCCAGCAGCCCCCCTATCAGGGATACTGAAGCTTTCTTT,CASSPPIRDTEAFF
few,TRBJ2-5,TRBD2,TRBV20-1,TGCAGTGCCCAAAGCGGTGTAACTAGCGGGACAGAGACCCAGTACTTC,CSAQSGVTSGTETQYF
-,TRBJ2-7,TRBD2,TRBV3-1,TGTGCCAGCGGAATTGACCTCGGACTAGCTCCCTACGAGCAGTACTTC,CASGIDLGLAPYEQYF
-,TRBJ1-4,TRBD1,TRBV14,TGTGCCAGCAGCCAAGTATCTCAGGGGGCTAATGAAAAACTGTTTTTT,CASSQVSQGANEKLFF
-,TRBJ2-4,-,TRBV12-3/TRBV12-4,TGTGCCAGCAGTCTCAGGGGTCCCACCAAAAACATTCAGTACTTC,CASSLRGPTKNIQYF
-,TRBJ2-1,-,TRBV10-3,TGTGCCATCAGTCCCTCCCCTTACAATGAGCGGTTCTTC,CAISPSPYNERFF
-,TRBJ2-1,TRBD2,TRBV29-1,TGCAGCCGAATTAGCGGGAGGGCCTGGGCGGGTGAGCAGTTCTTC,CSRISGRAWAGEQFF
-,TRBJ2-7,-,TRBV5-1,TGCGCCAGCAGCGGACTCCAGGGGCCGCCGGAGTACTTC,CASSGLQGPPEYF
-,TRBJ1-6,-,TRBV28,TGTGCCAGCAGTTTAGACCGTTCACCCCTCCACTTT,CASSLDRSPLHF
few,TRBJ2-1,TRBD2,TRBV10-3,TGTGCCATCAGTTTAGGCGGGGGGGAAGTCATCTATGAGCAGTTCTTC,CAISLGGGEVIYEQFF
-,TRBJ2-2,TRBD2,TRBV4-2,TGTGCCAGCAGCCGCACCGGACTAGCGGGAGTAGGGGTCACCGGGGAGCTGTTTTTT,CASSRTGLAGVGVTGELFF
once,TRBJ1-6,-,TRBV10-3,TGTGCCATCAGAGAATACAGGGTCAGCTCCGATAATTCACCCCTCAACTTT,CAIREYRVSSDNSPLNF
-,TRBJ1-1,-,TRBV5-1,TGCGCCAGCAGCACCGGACCGAGGAACACTGAAGCTTTCTTT,CASSTGPRNTEAFF
-,TRBJ1-1,TRBD1,TRBV20-1,TGCAGTGCTCATAAACCTGACAGGGACTGGGCTTTCTTT,CSAHKPDRDWAFF
-,TRBJ1-1,-,TRBV9,TGTGCCAGCAGCGCCAATTTGGTGGGGGATTGGAACACTGAAGCTTTCTTT,CASSANLVGDWNTEAFF
few,TRBJ1-2,-,TRBV12-3/TRBV12-4,TGTGCCAGCAGTTCCTCGACAGAATATGGCTACACCTTC,CASSSSTEYGYTF
-,TRBJ2-1,-,TRBV5-1,TGCGCCAGCAGCGGAGCCGGGACGAGCTACAATGAGCAGTTCTTC,CASSGAGTSYNEQFF
-,TRBJ2-5,TRBD1,TRBV9,TGTGCCAGCAGCGTAGGGGACAGACAAGAGACCCAGTACTTC,CASSVGDRQETQYF
-,TRBJ2-1,-,TRBV12-3/TRBV12-4,TGTGCCAGCAGTTTACGTCTGGGCGTTGGCTCCTACAATGAGCAGTTCTTC,CASSLRLGVGSYNEQFF
few,TRBJ2-1,-,TRBV4-1,TGCGCCAGCAGCCAAGTTTGGAGTGACTACAATGAGCAGTTCTTC,CASSQVWSDYNEQFF
-,TRBJ2-2,-,TRBV12-3/TRBV12-4,TGTGCCAGCAGGGTGAACAGCGCGAACACCGGGGAGCTGTTTTTT,CASRVNSANTGELFF
many,TRBJ1-5,-,TRBV10-3,TGTGCCATCAGTAAGGGCCTTAGCAATCAGCCCCAGCATTTT,CAISKGLSNQPQHF
few,TRBJ2-1,TRBD1,TRBV15,TGTGCCACCAGCAGAGATCGGGGACAGCCCTACAATGAGCAGTTCTTC,CATSRDRGQPYNEQFF
-,TRBJ2-7,TRBD2,TRBV2,TGTGCCAGTTCCAGGGAAGCGGGGTCCTACGAGCAGTACTTC,CASSREAGSYEQYF
many,TRBJ2-3,TRBD2,TRBV6-1,TGTGCCAGTAAGAGCCGGGGGGGCTTTCGCACAGATACGCAGTATTTT,CASKSRGGFRTDTQYF